Below are 18 T cell receptor beta chains sequenced from a single sample in a study of CD8+ T cells in alopecia areata. This sample's treatment: oral pan-JAK inhibitor, 5-10 mg twice daily. Following RNA extraction, reverse transcription yielded cDNA that acted as the sequencing template. This table comes from immunoSEQ multiplex PCR, and its TCRdb copy is limited to in-frame clones, with some not included. The sample records 200,000 or so clones, around two fifths being singletons. The sequencing here drew on CD4+ T cells sorted from blood, taken at roughly week 30, from a patient treated with tofacitinib. Source of these receptors: a human donor with alopecia areata.

DNA of the CDR3: TGTGCCAGCAGTGACCGGGACAGACCAACTAATGAAAAACTGTTTTTT. It yields the protein CASSDRDRPTNEKLFF. This chain links TRBV6-1 with TRBJ1-4; the match to TRBD1 covers 7 bases. This CDR3 spans 16 amino acids. The V segment lost 3 bases and the J segment 0 bases; nucleotides outside the gene matches: 4. Germline loops: CDR1 MNHNS, CDR2 SASEGT.

The rearrangement uses TRBV4-1 and TRBJ1-4; the D is unclear. There are 15 residues in the CDR3. Per germline, CDR1 MGHRA and CDR2 YSYEKL. Trimming cost V 3 bases and J 5 bases, with 13 bases left between them. CDR3 DNA sequence: TGCGCCAGCAGCCACGAACAGATGGAAAATGAAAAACTGTTTTTT. It is translated as CASSHEQMENEKLFF.

Here the CDR3 reads CASSQGSPPYSNQPQHF. The CDR3 DNA is TGCGCCAGCAGCCAAGGGTCCCCCCCATATAGCAATCAGCCCCAGCATTTT. The chain couples TRBV4-1 to TRBJ1-5, with unresolved D. There are 17 residues in the CDR3. Germline CDR1 is MGHRA and CDR2 is YSYEKL. Deletions cut 1 base from V and 0 bases from J, with 13 bases between.

The CDR3 coding sequence is TGTGCCAGCAGCCAACAGGGGGACACTGAAGCTTTCTTT. Its translation is CASSQQGDTEAFF. The J gene is TRBJ1-1, the V gene TRBV7-9; 8 positions agree with TRBD1. This CDR3 has 13 residues. Germline V gene lookup returns CDR1 SEHNR and CDR2 FQNEAQ (reference sequence). The junction had 2 bases not matched to a gene; V was cut back by 5 bases and J by 3 bases.

The chain is built from TRBV5-4 and TRBJ2-3; D not resolved. This CDR3 region has 16 residues. Germline V CDR1 and CDR2: SGHNT, YYREEE (reference sequence). V was pared by 4 bases and J by 0 bases, with 15 bases between. This CDR3 reads CASSLAQSRSTDTQYF. DNA of the CDR3: TGTGCCAGCAGCCTTGCGCAGTCCCGGAGCACAGATACGCAGTATTTT.

V and J are TRBV5-1 and TRBJ2-1; possible D gene TRBD1, 6 bases. The CDR3 is made up of 12 amino acids. Germline CDR1 SGHRS, CDR2 YFSETQ. Trimming left V 4 bases short and J 10 bases short, with 12 bases between. CDR3 in DNA: TGCGCCAGCAGCGGGGACACCACAGAGCAGTTCTTC. Translating it yields CASSGDTTEQFF.

The rearrangement joins TRBV6-5 to TRBJ2-3; D gene ambiguous. The CDR3 loop spans 13 amino acids. V lost 0 bases, J lost 4 bases, and 5 bases lay in between. From germline, CDR1 is MNHEY and CDR2 SVGAGI. The CDR3 protein is CASSYSRPDTQYF. The DNA for the CDR3 is TGTGCCAGCAGTTACTCAAGGCCAGATACGCAGTATTTT.

Turning to this clone: The germline gene is not matched at one end of the junction; a read error may be the cause. The gene calls are TRBV30 and TRBJ2-7; D remains unclear. Looked up from germline, CDR1 is GTSNPN and CDR2 is SVGIG (reference sequence). The CDR3 length is 12 residues. CDR3 sequence (DNA): TGTGCCTGGAGTACAACACGCGCGGTCGGGCACTTC. Encoded protein: CAWSTTRAVGHF.

This clone has just one count. The V gene is TRBV2, the J gene TRBJ2-4; the D gene is possibly TRBD2 (7 bases). This CDR3 has 17 amino acids. With 0 bases removed from V and 0 bases from J, the gap between germline ends came to 12 bases. Germline V CDR1 and CDR2: SNHLY, FYNNEI. For the CDR3, the DNA is TGTGCCAGCAGTGAAGCGGGGGGGGCCGTAGCCAAAAACATTCAGTACTTC. Amino acid sequence: CASSEAGGAVAKNIQYF.

This chain uses TRBV6-5 with TRBJ2-5; no definite D call. The ends were cut back, 0 bases at V and 5 bases at J, with 10 bases in the middle. In germline, CDR1 is MNHEY, CDR2 SVGAGI. The length of the CDR3 is 14 residues. As DNA, the CDR3 is TGTGCCAGCAGTTACTCAAGGAACTGGGAGACCCAGTACTTC. Its translation: CASSYSRNWETQYF.

The rearrangement joins TRBV19 to TRBJ2-3; 8 positions agree with TRBD1. Germline CDR1 reads LNHDA; CDR2 reads SQIVND (reference sequence). The J segment lost 4 bases and the V segment lost 7 bases, leaving 7 bases of the junction unmatched. The CDR3 runs 14 residues. In DNA, the CDR3 is TGTGCCAGTACCCGGCAGGGGGCTTCAGATACGCAGTATTTT. Amino acids: CASTRQGASDTQYF.

The chain links TRBV2 to TRBJ2-7; D uncertain. The germline V gene has CDR1 SNHLY and CDR2 FYNNEI. V was clipped by 8 bases and J by 0 bases, with 8 bases between them. The CDR3 extends over 12 amino acids. CDR3 DNA sequence: TGTGCCAGCGGCAGGTTCTCCTACGAGCAGTACTTC. Its protein product is CASGRFSYEQYF.

The gene calls are TRBV11-3 and TRBJ2-3, with a weak D call TRBD1 (6 bases). Germline values: CDR1 SGHNT, CDR2 YENEEA. This CDR3 is 15 amino acids long. V gave up 5 bases and J gave up 6 bases, with 18 bases separating them. In nucleotides, the CDR3 is TGTGCCAGCAGCGCCGGGACACTCCGAGAGGATACGCAGTATTTT. Its protein is CASSAGTLREDTQYF.

The sample holds a few counts of this clone. The chain couples TRBV5-4 to TRBJ2-5; D remains unclear. Germline CDR1 is SGHNT and CDR2 is YYREEE (reference sequence). The CDR3 is made up of 15 amino acids. The V gene lost 0 bases and the J gene lost 3 bases, with 12 bases spanning the gap. The CDR3 region is CASSLGVLAEETQYF. The CDR3 DNA sequence: TGTGCCAGCAGCTTGGGGGTTTTAGCAGAAGAGACCCAGTACTTC.

J is TRBJ1-5 and V is TRBV5-6, with 8 bases fitting TRBD1. This CDR3 contains 17 residues. V was clipped by 0 bases and J by 1 base; unmatched bases: 6. Germline CDR1 SGHDT, CDR2 YYEEEE. DNA of the CDR3: TGTGCCAGCAGCTTGGGCGGCAGGGACAGGAGCAATCAGCCCCAGCATTTT. Translating gives CASSLGGRDRSNQPQHF.

The genes are TRBV5-1 and TRBJ2-7; perhaps TRBD2 as D (6 bases). This CDR3 has 17 residues. Trimming stripped 3 bases from V and 6 bases from J, with 25 bases between. The germline V gene encodes CDR1 SGHRS and CDR2 YFSETQ. The chain's CDR3 is CASSSLLSGVGTVEQYF. Written as DNA, the CDR3 is TGCGCCAGCAGCTCCCTTCTGTCGGGGGTTGGTACGGTCGAGCAGTACTTC.

The rearrangement joins TRBV5-1 to TRBJ1-1, with D unresolved. V lost 5 bases to trimming and J lost 0 bases, with 8 bases between them. Germline CDR1 and CDR2: SGHRS and YFSETQ. CDR3 length: 13 amino acids. The CDR3 loop is CASRTILNTEAFF. The CDR3 bases are TGCGCCAGCAGGACCATCTTGAACACTGAAGCTTTCTTT.

The chain has TRBV25-1 and TRBJ2-2, with a possible D match to TRBD1 (6 bases). Trimming took 2 bases from V and 1 from J, leaving 14 bases between them. CDR1 and CDR2 (germline): MGHDK, SYGVNS. The CDR3 loop spans 17 amino acids. The CDR3 spells CASSEQWTALNTGELFF. CDR3 DNA: TGTGCCAGCAGTGAACAATGGACAGCGCTGAACACCGGGGAGCTGTTTTTT.